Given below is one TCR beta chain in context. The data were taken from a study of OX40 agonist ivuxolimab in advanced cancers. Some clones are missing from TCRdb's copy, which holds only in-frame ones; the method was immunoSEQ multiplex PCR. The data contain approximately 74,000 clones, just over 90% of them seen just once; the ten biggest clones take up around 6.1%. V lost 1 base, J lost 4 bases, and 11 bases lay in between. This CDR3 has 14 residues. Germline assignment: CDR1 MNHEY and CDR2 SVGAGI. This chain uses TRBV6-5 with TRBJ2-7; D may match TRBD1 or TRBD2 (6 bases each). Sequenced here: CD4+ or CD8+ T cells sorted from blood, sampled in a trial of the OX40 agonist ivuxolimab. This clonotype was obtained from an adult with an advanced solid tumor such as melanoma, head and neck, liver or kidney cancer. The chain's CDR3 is CASSYFGGAYEQYF. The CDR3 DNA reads TGTGCCAGCAGTTACTTCGGGGGCGCGTACGAGCAGTACTTC.